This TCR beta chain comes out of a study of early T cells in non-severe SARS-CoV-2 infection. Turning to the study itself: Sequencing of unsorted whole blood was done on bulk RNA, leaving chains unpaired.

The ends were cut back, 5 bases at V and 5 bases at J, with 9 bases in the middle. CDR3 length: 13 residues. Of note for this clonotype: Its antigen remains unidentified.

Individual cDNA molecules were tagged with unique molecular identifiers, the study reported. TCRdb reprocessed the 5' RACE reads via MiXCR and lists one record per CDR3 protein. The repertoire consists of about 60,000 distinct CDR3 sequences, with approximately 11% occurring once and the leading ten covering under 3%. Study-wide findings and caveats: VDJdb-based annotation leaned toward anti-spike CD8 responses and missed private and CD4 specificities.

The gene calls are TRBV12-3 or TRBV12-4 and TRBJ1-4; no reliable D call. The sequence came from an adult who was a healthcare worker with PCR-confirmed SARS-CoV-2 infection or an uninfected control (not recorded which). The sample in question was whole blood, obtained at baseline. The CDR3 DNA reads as TGTGCCAGCAGTGCCGAATGGAATGAAAAACTGTTTTTT. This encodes CASSAEWNEKLFF.